A single sample is the source of the 24 T cell receptor beta chains below, sequenced in a study of technical replicates of blood from a handful of donors. Measured with immunoSEQ multiplex PCR; TCRdb has only the in-frame clones, and not every one. The table lists some 80,000 clones, more than 90% of them singletons. Specimen: T cells isolated from PBMCs. The receptors shown here come from a human donor in good health.

The chain joins TRBV4-1 to TRBJ1-3; D uncertain. V was shortened by 4 bases and J by 0 bases, with 19 bases between the two germline ends. The germline CDR1 and CDR2 sequences are MGHRA and YSYEKL. CDR3 length: 18 amino acids. The CDR3 DNA reads TGCGCCAGCAGCCCGAGGGCGGGTCCCCTTTACTCTGGAAACACCATATATTTT. It is translated as CASSPRAGPLYSGNTIYF.

V usage is TRBV15 and J usage is TRBJ1-3; D gene ambiguous. Trimming took 5 bases from V and 2 from J, leaving 10 bases between them. The CDR3 has 14 residues. CDR1 is LNHNV and CDR2 is YYDKDF in the germline V gene (reference sequence). The CDR3 spells CATSPHRTGNTIYF. CDR3 DNA: TGTGCCACCAGCCCGCACAGAACTGGAAACACCATATATTTT.

This chain joins TRBV7-9 and TRBJ2-1; the D gene is possibly TRBD2 (6 bases). The V gene lost 8 bases and the J gene lost 4 bases, with 9 bases spanning the gap. The CDR3 runs 12 residues. Germline CDR1 is SEHNR and CDR2 is FQNEAQ (reference sequence). CDR3 sequence reads: CASAGRYNEQFF. The CDR3 nucleotides read TGTGCCAGCGCGGGACGGTACAATGAGCAGTTCTTC. Supplemented by reference TRBV7-9 and TRBJ2-1, the full variable domain reads DTGVSQNPRHKITKRGQNVTFRCDPISEHNRLYWYRQTLGQGPEFLTYFQNEAQLEKSRLLSDRFSAERPKGSFSTLEIQRTEQGDSAMYLCASAGRYNEQFFGPGTRLTVL.

The chain employs TRBV1 and TRBJ2-2; the table assigns TRBD1, which was not confirmed against the DNA. TRBV1 counts as a pseudogene. The CDR3 contains 20 residues. CDR3 in amino acids: CTSSQELTGTTPQNTGELFF. CDR3 coding DNA: TGCACCAGCAGCCAAGAACTTACAGGGACCACGCCTCAAAACACCGGGGAGCTGTTTTTT.

V is TRBV5-6 and J is TRBJ2-5; D not resolved. The CDR3 totals 13 residues. The germline CDR1 and CDR2 sequences are SGHDT and YYEEEE. Trimming pared 0 bases from V and 4 bases from J, leaving 7 bases between. The DNA for the CDR3 is TGTGCCAGCAGCTTGGGCAGGCTAGAGACCCAGTACTTC. Translation: CASSLGRLETQYF.

The V call is TRBV27, the J call TRBJ1-2; D remains unclear. V was pared by 3 bases and J by 2 bases, with 7 bases between. This CDR3 contains 13 residues. The V gene's germline CDR1 is MNHEY and CDR2 SMNVEV (reference sequence). The CDR3, as DNA: TGTGCCAGCAGTTTTGGCACAAACTATGGCTACACCTTC. It codes for CASSFGTNYGYTF.

The V call is TRBV9, the J call TRBJ2-7; D is ambiguous. The CDR3 extends over 14 amino acids. Trimming left V 3 bases short and J 3 bases short, with 13 bases between. The germline gives CDR1 SGDLS, CDR2 YYNGEE. CDR3 sequence reads: CASSGGSPLYEQYF. DNA of the CDR3: TGTGCCAGCAGCGGCGGCTCCCCCCTCTACGAGCAGTACTTC. Full variable domain (remainder filled in from reference TRBV9 and TRBJ2-7): DSGVTQTPKHLITATGQRVTLRCSPRSGDLSVYWYQQSLDQGLQFLIQYYNGEERAKGNILERFSAQQFPDLHSELNLSSLELGDSALYFCASSGGSPLYEQYFGPGTRLTVT.

This chain uses TRBV4-1 with TRBJ1-1; D is perhaps TRBD1 (5 bases). Trimming stripped 3 bases from V and 1 base from J, with 9 bases between. Germline V gene sequence: CDR1 MGHRA, CDR2 YSYEKL. The CDR3 contains 14 residues. In nucleotides, the CDR3 is TGCGCCAGCAGCCAGGAGGGGTGGAACACTGAAGCTTTCTTT. It is translated as CASSQEGWNTEAFF.

The chain carries TRBV13 and TRBJ2-7, with 7 bases that match TRBD2. The V segment lost 1 base and the J segment 5 bases; nucleotides outside the gene matches: 8. There are 15 residues in the CDR3. The V gene's germline CDR1 is PRHDT and CDR2 FYEKMQ (reference sequence). The CDR3 nucleotides read TGTGCCAGCAGCTTAGAGGCGGGAGCAACGAACGAGCAGTACTTC. Its translation: CASSLEAGATNEQYF.

This chain connects TRBV28 to TRBJ2-3, with D maybe TRBD2 (5 bases). Germline V lookup: CDR1 MDHEN, CDR2 SYDVKM. Trimming pared 5 bases from V and 5 bases from J, leaving 14 bases between. The CDR3 is made up of 14 amino acids. The CDR3 nucleotides are TGTGCCAGCAGTGCGGCCCTGGCGGGAGATACGCAGTATTTT. Translated, it gives CASSAALAGDTQYF.

This chain links TRBV7-9 with TRBJ2-5; TRBD1 aligns across 7 bases. The junction had 19 bases not matched to a gene; V was cut back by 5 bases and J by 4 bases. This CDR3 contains 18 residues. Per the germline V gene, CDR1 is SEHNR and CDR2 is FQNEAQ (reference sequence). The CDR3 protein is CASSAGGFSGRQGETQYF. The CDR3 nucleotides are TGTGCCAGCAGCGCGGGCGGGTTTTCGGGGAGACAGGGAGAGACCCAGTACTTC.

This clone occurred once. The chain uses TRBV5-4 and TRBJ2-7; 10 bases are shared with TRBD2. This CDR3 region has 13 residues. Unmatched junction bases numbered 3, after V lost 4 bases and J lost 5 bases. Germline CDR1 and CDR2: SGHNT and YYREEE (reference sequence). CDR3: CASSPGLADEQYF. The CDR3 nucleotides read TGTGCCAGCAGCCCAGGACTAGCGGACGAGCAGTACTTC.

The chain joins TRBV27 to TRBJ1-5, with a weak D call TRBD1 (6 bases). Per the germline V gene, CDR1 is MNHEY and CDR2 is SMNVEV (reference sequence). The CDR3 loop spans 14 amino acids. Between the trimmed V and J ends, which lost 5 bases and 3 bases, there was a span of 11 bases. The CDR3 region is CASSRTANNQPQHF. The DNA of the CDR3 is TGTGCCAGCAGTCGGACAGCAAACAATCAGCCCCAGCATTTT.

The chain carries TRBV30 and TRBJ2-6, with D maybe TRBD1 (6 bases). The V end was cut by 5 bases, the J end by 4 bases, with 12 bases between. Germline V gene lookup returns CDR1 GTSNPN and CDR2 SVGIG (reference sequence). CDR3 length equals 14 residues. This chain's CDR3 is CAWAQGPGANVLTF. CDR3 sequence (DNA): TGTGCCTGGGCTCAGGGGCCCGGGGCCAACGTCCTGACTTTC.

The chain recombines TRBV5-1 with TRBJ1-4; D is possibly TRBD1 (5 bases). This CDR3 contains 15 residues. CDR1 and CDR2 (germline): SGHRS, YFSETQ. The V end lost 0 bases, the J end lost 8 bases, and 14 bases lay between the germline ends. CDR3 protein: CASSLALGVEEKLFF. DNA of the CDR3: TGCGCCAGCAGCTTGGCATTAGGGGTTGAAGAAAAACTGTTTTTT.

The chain is built from TRBV2 and TRBJ1-3; the match to TRBD1 covers 7 bases. This CDR3 has 14 residues. V lost 7 bases, J lost 3 bases, and 6 bases stayed unmatched. Germline lookup yields CDR1 SNHLY and CDR2 FYNNEI. The CDR3 nucleotides are TGTGCCAGCACGGGGGGGACAGATGGAAACACCATATATTTT. Translation: CASTGGTDGNTIYF.

J is TRBJ2-3 and V is TRBV28; D unresolved. There are 13 residues in the CDR3. V gave up 5 bases and J gave up 0 bases, with 6 bases separating them. Germline CDR1 and CDR2: MDHEN and SYDVKM. The CDR3 loop reads CASSILSTDTQYF. The CDR3 DNA follows: TGTGCCAGCAGTATTCTGAGCACAGATACGCAGTATTTT.

The genes are TRBV9 and TRBJ2-3; 10 bases align to TRBD2. Trimming at V came to 0 bases and at J to 2 bases, leaving 6 bases not matched to a gene. Germline V gene data show CDR1 as SGDLS and CDR2 as YYNGEE. The CDR3 sequence is 17 residues long. Here the CDR3 reads CASSVGLAGDITDTQYF. CDR3 in DNA: TGTGCCAGCAGCGTAGGGCTAGCGGGAGATATCACAGATACGCAGTATTTT.

The rearrangement joins TRBV5-5 to TRBJ2-2, with D maybe TRBD2 (5 bases). The CDR3 totals 17 residues. Looked up from germline, CDR1 is SGHKS and CDR2 is YYEKEE (reference sequence). V lost 4 bases to trimming and J lost 3 bases, with 19 bases between them. CDR3 nucleotides: TGTGCCAGCAGCCGCCGGGGATCCTCTCACGACACCGGGGAGCTGTTTTTT. It yields the protein CASSRRGSSHDTGELFF. Combining the CDR3 with reference TRBV5-5 and TRBJ2-2 gives the whole variable domain DAGVTQSPTHLIKTRGQQVTLRCSPISGHKSVSWYQQVLGQGPQFIFQYYEKEERGRGNFPDRFSARQFPNYSSELNVNALLLGDSALYLCASSRRGSSHDTGELFFGEGSRLTVL.

This clone was recorded only once. This CDR3 is also generated by other DNA sequences in the sample. V gene TRBV18 combines with J gene TRBJ1-2; TRBD1 aligns across 9 bases. V dropped 3 bases and J dropped 5; count of bases not matched to a gene: 1. Per the germline V gene, CDR1 is KGHSH and CDR2 is LQKENI. This CDR3 region has 13 residues. Written as DNA, the CDR3 is TGTGCCAGCTCACCGACAGGGGGATATGGCTACACCTTC. Translated, it gives CASSPTGGYGYTF.

The V and J genes are TRBV11-3 and TRBJ2-2; D ambiguous. In germline, CDR1 is SGHNT, CDR2 YENEEA. The CDR3 consists of 13 residues. V was pared by 0 bases and J by 6 bases, with 5 bases between. The CDR3 sequence is CASSLEASGELFF. The CDR3 DNA follows: TGTGCCAGCAGCTTAGAGGCTTCCGGGGAGCTGTTTTTT.

About this clone itself: This specimen includes other DNA sequences encoding the same CDR3. The chain has TRBV19 and TRBJ2-7; tentative D call: TRBD2 (5 bases). The germline gives CDR1 LNHDA, CDR2 SQIVND (reference sequence). With 5 bases removed from V and 1 base from J, the gap between germline ends came to 9 bases. CDR3 length: 13 amino acids. CDR3 sequence reads: CASSWTDSYEQYF. CDR3 nucleotide sequence: TGTGCCAGTAGTTGGACTGATTCCTACGAGCAGTACTTC. The full variable domain, its missing parts supplied by reference TRBV19 and TRBJ2-7, is DGGITQSPKYLFRKEGQNVTLSCEQNLNHDAMYWYRQDPGQGLRLIYYSQIVNDFQKGDIAEGYSVSREKKESFPLTVTSAQKNPTAFYLCASSWTDSYEQYFGPGTRLTVT.

This sequence joins TRBV7-2 and TRBJ2-7; TRBD2 might be the D (5 bases). From germline, CDR1 is SGHTA and CDR2 FQGNSA. The CDR3 covers 13 residues. The V gene lost 0 bases and the J gene lost 2 bases, with 5 bases spanning the gap. Here the CDR3 reads CASSLAGAYEQYF. CDR3 DNA: TGTGCCAGCAGCTTAGCGGGAGCCTACGAGCAGTACTTC.

The rearrangement joins TRBV27 to TRBJ2-1; 9 positions match TRBD2. Looked up from germline, CDR1 is MNHEY and CDR2 is SMNVEV (reference sequence). The CDR3 runs 17 residues. Trimming cost V 5 bases and J 6 bases; bases outside gene matches: 14. The CDR3 nucleotides are TGTGCCAGCAGTCCCTCCTTAGCGGGGGAGGGGGGCAATGAGCAGTTCTTC. Amino acid sequence: CASSPSLAGEGGNEQFF.